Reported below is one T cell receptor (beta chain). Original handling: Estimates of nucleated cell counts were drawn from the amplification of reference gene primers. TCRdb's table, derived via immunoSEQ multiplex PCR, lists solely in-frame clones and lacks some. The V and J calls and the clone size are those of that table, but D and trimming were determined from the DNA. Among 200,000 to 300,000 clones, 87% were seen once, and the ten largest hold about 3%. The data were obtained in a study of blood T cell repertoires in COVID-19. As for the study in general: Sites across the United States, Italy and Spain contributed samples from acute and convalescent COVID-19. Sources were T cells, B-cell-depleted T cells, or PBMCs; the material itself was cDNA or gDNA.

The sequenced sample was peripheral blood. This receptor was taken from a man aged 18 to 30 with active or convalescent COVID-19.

The CDR3 DNA reads TGCGCCAGCAGCTTGGCCACTAGCGGCCCTCTTTTGGAGCAGTTCTTC. It yields the protein CASSLATSGPLLEQFF. V gene TRBV5-1 combines with J gene TRBJ2-1, with TRBD2 matching over 8 bases. V gave up 0 bases and J gave up 10 bases; unmatched junction bases: 12. CDR3 length: 16 amino acids. Germline V gene sequence: CDR1 SGHRS, CDR2 YFSETQ.